The present entry profiles one T cell receptor (beta chain) with its context. This sample is drawn from a study of blood T cell repertoires in COVID-19. Study background: The United States, Italy and Spain supplied acute and convalescent COVID-19 samples. Sample material is recorded as cDNA or gDNA derived from T cells, B-cell-depleted T cells, or PBMCs.

The authors' processing: Estimation of nucleated cell counts was performed using reference gene primer amplification. Generated by immunoSEQ multiplex PCR, the TCRdb table keeps only in-frame clones and is missing some. V and J calls and clone size are those listed in that table; D and trimming were worked out from the DNA. The data show around 250,000 clones, under 90% seen once. V lost 4 bases to trimming and J lost 5 bases; unmatched junction nucleotides: 4. The CDR3 spans 15 residues. CDR1 SGHRS and CDR2 YFSETQ come from the germline V gene. V gene TRBV5-1 combines with J gene TRBJ2-2; 11 bases align to TRBD1. Input material: peripheral blood. This receptor was identified in a woman aged 18-29 years with acute or convalescent COVID-19. The DNA for the CDR3 is TGCGCCAGCAGCCCGGGACAGGGGGTTACCGGGGAGCTGTTTTTT. Encoded protein: CASSPGQGVTGELFF.